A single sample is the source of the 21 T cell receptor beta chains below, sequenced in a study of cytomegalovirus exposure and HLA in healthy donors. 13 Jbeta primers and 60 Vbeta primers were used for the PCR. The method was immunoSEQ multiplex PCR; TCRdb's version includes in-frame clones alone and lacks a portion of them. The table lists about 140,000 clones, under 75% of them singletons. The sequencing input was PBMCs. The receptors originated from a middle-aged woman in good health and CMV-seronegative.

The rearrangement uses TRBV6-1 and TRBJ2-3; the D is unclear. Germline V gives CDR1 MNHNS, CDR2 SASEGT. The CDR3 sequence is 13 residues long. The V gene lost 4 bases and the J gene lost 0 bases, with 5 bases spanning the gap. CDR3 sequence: CASSADSTDTQYF. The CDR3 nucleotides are TGTGCCAGCAGTGCAGATAGCACAGATACGCAGTATTTT.

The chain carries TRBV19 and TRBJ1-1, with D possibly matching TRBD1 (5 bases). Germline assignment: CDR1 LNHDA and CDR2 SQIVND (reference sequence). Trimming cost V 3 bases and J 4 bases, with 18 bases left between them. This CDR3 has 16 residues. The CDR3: CASSIRSGGGGTEAFF. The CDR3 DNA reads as TGTGCCAGTAGTATTCGCAGCGGCGGGGGTGGCACTGAAGCTTTCTTT.

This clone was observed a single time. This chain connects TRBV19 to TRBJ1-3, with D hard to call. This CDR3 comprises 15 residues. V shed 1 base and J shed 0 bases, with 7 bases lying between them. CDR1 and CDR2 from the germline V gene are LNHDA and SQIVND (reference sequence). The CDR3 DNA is TGTGCCAGTAGTATAGTGGCCAGCTCTGGAAACACCATATATTTT. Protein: CASSIVASSGNTIYF.

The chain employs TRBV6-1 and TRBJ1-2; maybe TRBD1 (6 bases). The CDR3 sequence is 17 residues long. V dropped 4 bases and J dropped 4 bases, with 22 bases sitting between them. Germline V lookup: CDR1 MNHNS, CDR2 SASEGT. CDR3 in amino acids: CASSANAQGRTPYGYTF. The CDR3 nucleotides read TGTGCCAGCAGTGCGAACGCACAGGGAAGAACCCCCTATGGCTACACCTTC.

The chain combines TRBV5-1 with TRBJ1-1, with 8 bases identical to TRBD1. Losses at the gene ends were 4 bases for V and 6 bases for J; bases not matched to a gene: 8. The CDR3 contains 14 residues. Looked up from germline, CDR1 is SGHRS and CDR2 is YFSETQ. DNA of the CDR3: TGCGCCAGCAGCACAATGGACAGGGCGGCTGAAGCTTTCTTT. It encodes CASSTMDRAAEAFF. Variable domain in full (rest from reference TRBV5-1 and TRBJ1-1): KAGVTQTPRYLIKTRGQQVTLSCSPISGHRSVSWYQQTPGQGLQFLFEYFSETQRNKGNFPGRFSGRQFSNSRSEMNVSTLELGDSALYLCASSTMDRAAEAFFGQGTRLTVV.

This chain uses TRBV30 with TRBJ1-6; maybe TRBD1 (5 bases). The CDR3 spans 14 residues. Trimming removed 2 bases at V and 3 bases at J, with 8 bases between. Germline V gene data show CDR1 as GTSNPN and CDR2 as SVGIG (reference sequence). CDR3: CAWSIGVYNSPLHF. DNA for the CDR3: TGTGCCTGGAGTATAGGGGTCTATAATTCACCCCTCCACTTT.

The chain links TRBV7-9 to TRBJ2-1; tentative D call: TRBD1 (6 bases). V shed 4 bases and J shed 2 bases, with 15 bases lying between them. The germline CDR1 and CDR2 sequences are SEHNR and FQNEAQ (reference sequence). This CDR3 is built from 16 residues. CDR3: CASSSTGTSTYNEQFF. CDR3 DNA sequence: TGTGCCAGCAGCTCCACCGGGACATCAACCTACAATGAGCAGTTCTTC. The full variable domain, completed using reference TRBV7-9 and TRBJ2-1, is DTGVSQNPRHKITKRGQNVTFRCDPISEHNRLYWYRQTLGQGPEFLTYFQNEAQLEKSRLLSDRFSAERPKGSFSTLEIQRTEQGDSAMYLCASSSTGTSTYNEQFFGPGTRLTVL.

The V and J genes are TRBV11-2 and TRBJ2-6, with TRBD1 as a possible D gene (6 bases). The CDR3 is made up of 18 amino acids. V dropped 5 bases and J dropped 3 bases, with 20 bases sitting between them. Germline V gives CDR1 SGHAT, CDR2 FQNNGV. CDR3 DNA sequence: TGTGCCAGCAGCCACCGGGACACTCACTCTGGTGGGGCCAACGTCCTGACTTTC. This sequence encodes CASSHRDTHSGGANVLTF.

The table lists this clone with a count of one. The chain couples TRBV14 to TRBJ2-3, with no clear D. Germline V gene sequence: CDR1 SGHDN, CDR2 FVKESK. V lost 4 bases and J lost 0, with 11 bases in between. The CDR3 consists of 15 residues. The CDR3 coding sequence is TGTGCCAGCAGCCGCCGCGTACCAAGCACAGATACGCAGTATTTT. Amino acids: CASSRRVPSTDTQYF. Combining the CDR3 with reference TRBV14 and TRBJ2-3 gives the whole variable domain EAGVTQFPSHSVIEKGQTVTLRCDPISGHDNLYWYRRVMGKEIKFLLHFVKESKQDESGMPNNRFLAERTGGTYSTLKVQPAELEDSGVYFCASSRRVPSTDTQYFGPGTRLTVL.

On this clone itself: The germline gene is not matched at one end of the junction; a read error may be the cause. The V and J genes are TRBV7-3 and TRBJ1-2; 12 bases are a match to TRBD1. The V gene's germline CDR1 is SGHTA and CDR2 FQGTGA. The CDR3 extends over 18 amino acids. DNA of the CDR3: TGTGCCAGCAGTTTAAACGGCTTCGGGACAGGGGGCGAGGATGGCTACACCTTC. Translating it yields CASSLNGFGTGGEDGYTF. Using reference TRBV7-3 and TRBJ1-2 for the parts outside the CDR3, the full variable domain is GAGVSQTPSNKVTEKGKYVELRCDPISGHTALYWYRQSLGQGPEFLIYFQGTGAADDSGLPNDRFFAVRPEGSVSTLKIQRTERGDSAVYLCASSLNGFGTGGEDGYTFGSGTRLTVV.

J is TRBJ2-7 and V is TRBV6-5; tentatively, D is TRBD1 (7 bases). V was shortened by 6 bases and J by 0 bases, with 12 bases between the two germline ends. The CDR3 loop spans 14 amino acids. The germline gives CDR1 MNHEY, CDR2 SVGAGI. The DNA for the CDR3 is TGTGCCAGCAGCTCAGGGGGGAGCTCCTACGAGCAGTACTTC. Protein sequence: CASSSGGSSYEQYF.

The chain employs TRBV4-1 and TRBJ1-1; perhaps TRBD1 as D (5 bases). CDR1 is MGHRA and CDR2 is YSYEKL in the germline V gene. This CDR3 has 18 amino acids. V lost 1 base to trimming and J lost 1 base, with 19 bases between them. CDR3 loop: CASSQARAEGRANTEAFF. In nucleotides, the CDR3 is TGCGCCAGCAGCCAAGCGAGGGCTGAGGGGAGGGCGAACACTGAAGCTTTCTTT.

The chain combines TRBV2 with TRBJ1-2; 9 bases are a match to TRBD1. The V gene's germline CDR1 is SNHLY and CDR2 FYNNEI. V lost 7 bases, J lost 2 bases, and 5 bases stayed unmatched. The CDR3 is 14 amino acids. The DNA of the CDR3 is TGTGCCAGCAAAGGGGGGACAGGGAACTATGGCTACACCTTC. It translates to CASKGGTGNYGYTF.

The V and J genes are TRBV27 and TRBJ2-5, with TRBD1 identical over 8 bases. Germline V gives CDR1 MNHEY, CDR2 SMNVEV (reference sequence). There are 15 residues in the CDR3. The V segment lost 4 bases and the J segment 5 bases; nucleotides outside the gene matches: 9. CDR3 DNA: TGTGCCAGCAGTTCCTGGGACAGGATGGGCGAGACCCAGTACTTC. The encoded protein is CASSSWDRMGETQYF.

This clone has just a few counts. The CDR3 DNA sequence: TGTGCCAGCAGTCCACATCCAGGGACAGGAAACACCGGGGAGCTGTTTTTT. Translated, it gives CASSPHPGTGNTGELFF. The chain couples TRBV27 to TRBJ2-2; 8 bases are shared with TRBD1. Losses at the gene ends were 5 bases for V and 2 bases for J; bases not matched to a gene: 10. The CDR3 loop spans 17 amino acids. Germline assignment: CDR1 MNHEY and CDR2 SMNVEV (reference sequence).

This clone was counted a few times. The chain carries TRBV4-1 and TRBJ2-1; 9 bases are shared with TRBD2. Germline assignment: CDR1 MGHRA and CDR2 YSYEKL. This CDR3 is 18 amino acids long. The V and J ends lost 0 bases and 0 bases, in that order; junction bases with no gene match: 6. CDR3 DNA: TGCGCCAGCAGCCAAGAGGAACGCGGGGGGGACTCCTACAATGAGCAGTTCTTC. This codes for CASSQEERGGDSYNEQFF.

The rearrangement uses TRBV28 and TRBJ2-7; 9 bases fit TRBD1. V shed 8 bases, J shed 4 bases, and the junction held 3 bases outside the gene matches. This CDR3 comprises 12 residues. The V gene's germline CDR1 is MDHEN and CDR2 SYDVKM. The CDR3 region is CASRDRVYEQYF. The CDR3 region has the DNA TGTGCCAGCCGGGACAGGGTATACGAGCAGTACTTC.

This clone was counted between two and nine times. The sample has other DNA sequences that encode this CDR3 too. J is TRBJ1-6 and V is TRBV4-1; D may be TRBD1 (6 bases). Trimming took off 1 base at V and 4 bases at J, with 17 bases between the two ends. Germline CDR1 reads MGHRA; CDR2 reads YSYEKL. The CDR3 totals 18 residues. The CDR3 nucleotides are TGCGCCAGCAGCCAAGTTGGTGGCTTACAGGGTTATAATTCACCCCTCCACTTT. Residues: CASSQVGGLQGYNSPLHF.

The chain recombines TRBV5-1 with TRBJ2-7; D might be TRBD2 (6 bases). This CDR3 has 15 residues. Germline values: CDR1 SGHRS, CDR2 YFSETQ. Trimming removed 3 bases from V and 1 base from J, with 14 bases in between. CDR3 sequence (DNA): TGCGCCAGCAGCTGGTCGGGGGTTTTATCCTACGAGCAGTACTTC. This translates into CASSWSGVLSYEQYF.

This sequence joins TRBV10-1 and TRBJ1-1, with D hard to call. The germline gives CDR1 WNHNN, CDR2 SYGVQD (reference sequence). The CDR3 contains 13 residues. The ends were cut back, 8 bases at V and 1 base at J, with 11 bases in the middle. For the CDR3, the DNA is TGCGCCAGCCAGGCAGCACCGAACACTGAAGCTTTCTTT. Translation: CASQAAPNTEAFF.

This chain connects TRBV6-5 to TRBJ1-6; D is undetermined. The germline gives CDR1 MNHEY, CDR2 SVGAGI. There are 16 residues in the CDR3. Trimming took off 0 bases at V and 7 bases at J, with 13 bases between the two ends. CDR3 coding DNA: TGTGCCAGCAGTTACTCGGGGAGATCGGGAAATTCACCCCTCCACTTT. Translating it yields CASSYSGRSGNSPLHF.